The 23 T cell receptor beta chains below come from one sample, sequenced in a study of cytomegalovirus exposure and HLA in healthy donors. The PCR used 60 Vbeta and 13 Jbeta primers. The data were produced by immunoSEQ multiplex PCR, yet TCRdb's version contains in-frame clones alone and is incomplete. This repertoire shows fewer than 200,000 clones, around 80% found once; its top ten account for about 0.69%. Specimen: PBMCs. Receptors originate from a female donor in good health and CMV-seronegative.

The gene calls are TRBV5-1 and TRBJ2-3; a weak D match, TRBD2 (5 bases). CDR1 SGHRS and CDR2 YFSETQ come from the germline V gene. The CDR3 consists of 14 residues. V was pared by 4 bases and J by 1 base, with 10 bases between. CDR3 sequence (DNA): TGCGCCAGCAGCACTAGGACGGGCACAGATACGCAGTATTTT. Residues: CASSTRTGTDTQYF. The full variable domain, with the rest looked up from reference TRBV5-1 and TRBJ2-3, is KAGVTQTPRYLIKTRGQQVTLSCSPISGHRSVSWYQQTPGQGLQFLFEYFSETQRNKGNFPGRFSGRQFSNSRSEMNVSTLELGDSALYLCASSTRTGTDTQYFGPGTRLTVL.

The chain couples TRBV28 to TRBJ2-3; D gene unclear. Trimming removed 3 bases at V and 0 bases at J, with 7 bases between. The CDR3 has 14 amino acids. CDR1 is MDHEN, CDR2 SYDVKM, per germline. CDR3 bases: TGTGCCAGCAGTTTTCGTCGGAGCACAGATACGCAGTATTTT. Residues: CASSFRRSTDTQYF. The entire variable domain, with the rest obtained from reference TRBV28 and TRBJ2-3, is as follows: DVKVTQSSRYLVKRTGEKVFLECVQDMDHENMFWYRQDPGLGLRLIYFSYDVKMKEKGDIPEGYSVSREKKERFSLILESASTNQTSMYLCASSFRRSTDTQYFGPGTRLTVL.

The chain's CDR3 is CASSPGGHEAFF. The CDR3 coding sequence is TGTGCCAGCAGCCCGGGAGGACATGAAGCTTTCTTT. The rearrangement links TRBV7-2 to TRBJ1-1; perhaps TRBD1 as D (5 bases). CDR1 and CDR2 (germline): SGHTA, FQGNSA. This CDR3 has 12 residues. The germline V and J ends were trimmed by 5 bases and 7 bases, with 11 bases remaining between them.

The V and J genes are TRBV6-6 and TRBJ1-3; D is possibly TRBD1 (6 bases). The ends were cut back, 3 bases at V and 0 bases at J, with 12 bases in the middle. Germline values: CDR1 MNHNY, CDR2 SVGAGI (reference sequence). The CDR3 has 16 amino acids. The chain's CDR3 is CASSYYGTSSGNTIYF. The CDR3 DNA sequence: TGTGCCAGCAGTTATTACGGGACATCCTCTGGAAACACCATATATTTT.

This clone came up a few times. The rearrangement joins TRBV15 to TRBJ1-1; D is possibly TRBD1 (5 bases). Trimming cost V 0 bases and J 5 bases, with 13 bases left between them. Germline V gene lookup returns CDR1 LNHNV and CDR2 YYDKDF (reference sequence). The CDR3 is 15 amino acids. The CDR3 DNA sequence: TGTGCCACCAGCAGAGATAACGGGGGGGGTACTGAAGCTTTCTTT. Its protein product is CATSRDNGGGTEAFF.

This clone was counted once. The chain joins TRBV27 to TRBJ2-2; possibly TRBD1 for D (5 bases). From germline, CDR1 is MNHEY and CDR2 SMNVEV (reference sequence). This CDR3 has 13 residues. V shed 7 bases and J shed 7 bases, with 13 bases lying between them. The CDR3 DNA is TGTGCCAGCAAGTTAAGGGGCAGCGGGGAGCTGTTTTTT. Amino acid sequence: CASKLRGSGELFF.

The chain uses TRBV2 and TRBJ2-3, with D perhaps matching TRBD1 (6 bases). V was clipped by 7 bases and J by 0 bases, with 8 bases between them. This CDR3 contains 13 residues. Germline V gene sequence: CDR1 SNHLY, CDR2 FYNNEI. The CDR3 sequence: CASTGESTDTQYF. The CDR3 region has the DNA TGTGCCAGCACAGGGGAAAGCACAGATACGCAGTATTTT.

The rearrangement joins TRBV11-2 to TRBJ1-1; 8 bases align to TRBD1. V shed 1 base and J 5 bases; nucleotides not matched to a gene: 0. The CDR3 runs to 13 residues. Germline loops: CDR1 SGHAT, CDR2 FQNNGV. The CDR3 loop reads CASSLGQGTEAFF. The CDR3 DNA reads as TGTGCCAGCAGCTTAGGACAGGGGACTGAAGCTTTCTTT.

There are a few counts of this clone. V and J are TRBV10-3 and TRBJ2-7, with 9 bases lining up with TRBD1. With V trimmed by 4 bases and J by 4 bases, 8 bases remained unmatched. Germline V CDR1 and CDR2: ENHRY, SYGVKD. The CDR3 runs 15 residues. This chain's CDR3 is CAISGRDRDLYEQYF. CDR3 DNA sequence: TGTGCCATCAGTGGAAGGGACAGGGATCTGTACGAGCAGTACTTC.

CDR3 sequence: CASSTYQGGEQYF. CDR3 coding DNA: TGTGCCAGCAGCACCTATCAGGGAGGCGAGCAGTACTTC. V is TRBV7-2 and J is TRBJ2-7; D possibly corresponds to TRBD2 (6 bases). Trimming cost V 5 bases and J 6 bases, with 14 bases left between them. The CDR3 runs 13 residues. CDR1 SGHTA and CDR2 FQGNSA come from the germline V gene.

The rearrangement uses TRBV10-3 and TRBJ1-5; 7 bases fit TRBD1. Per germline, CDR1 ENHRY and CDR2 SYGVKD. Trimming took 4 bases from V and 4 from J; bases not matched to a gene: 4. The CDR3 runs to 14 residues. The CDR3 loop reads CAISGDSANQPQHF. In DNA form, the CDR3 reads TGTGCCATCAGTGGGGACAGCGCTAATCAGCCCCAGCATTTT.

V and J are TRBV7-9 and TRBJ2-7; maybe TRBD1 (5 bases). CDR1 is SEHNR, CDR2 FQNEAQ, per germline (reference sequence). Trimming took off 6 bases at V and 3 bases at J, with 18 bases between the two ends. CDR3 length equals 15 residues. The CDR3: CASRGIYQGSYEQYF. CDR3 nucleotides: TGTGCCAGCAGGGGGATCTACCAGGGTAGCTACGAGCAGTACTTC.

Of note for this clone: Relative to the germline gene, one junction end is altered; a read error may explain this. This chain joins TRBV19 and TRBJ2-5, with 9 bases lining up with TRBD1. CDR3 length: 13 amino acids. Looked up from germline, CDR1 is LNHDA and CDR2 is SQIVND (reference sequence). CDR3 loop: CASSMTGGVAQYF. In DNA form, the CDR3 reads TGTGCCAGTAGTATGACAGGGGGGGTCGCCCAATACTTC.

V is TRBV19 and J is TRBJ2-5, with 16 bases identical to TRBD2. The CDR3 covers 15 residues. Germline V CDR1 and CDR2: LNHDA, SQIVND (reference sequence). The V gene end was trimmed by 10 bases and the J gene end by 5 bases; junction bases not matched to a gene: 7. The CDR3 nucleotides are TGTGCCACGGGACTAGCGGGAGGGCCGCGGGAGACCCAGTACTTC. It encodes CATGLAGGPRETQYF.

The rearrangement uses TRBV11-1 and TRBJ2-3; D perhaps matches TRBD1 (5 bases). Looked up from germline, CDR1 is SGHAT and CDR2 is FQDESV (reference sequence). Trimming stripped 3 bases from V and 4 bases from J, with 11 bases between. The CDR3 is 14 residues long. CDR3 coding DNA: TGTGCCAGCAGCTTGGCTTTGGGGCCAGATACGCAGTATTTT. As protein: CASSLALGPDTQYF.

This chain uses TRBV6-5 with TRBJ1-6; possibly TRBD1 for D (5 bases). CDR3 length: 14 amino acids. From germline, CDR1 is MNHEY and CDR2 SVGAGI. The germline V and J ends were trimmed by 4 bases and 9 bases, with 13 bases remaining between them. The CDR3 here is CASSSQGGSSPLHF. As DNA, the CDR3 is TGTGCCAGCAGTTCCCAGGGCGGTAGTTCACCCCTCCACTTT.

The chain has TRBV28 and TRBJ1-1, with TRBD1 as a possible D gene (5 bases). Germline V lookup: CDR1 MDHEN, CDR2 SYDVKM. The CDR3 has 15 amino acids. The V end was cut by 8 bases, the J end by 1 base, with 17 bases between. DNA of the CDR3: TGTGCCAGCGGAGCCTGGGGCAGGACGAACACTGAAGCTTTCTTT. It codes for CASGAWGRTNTEAFF.

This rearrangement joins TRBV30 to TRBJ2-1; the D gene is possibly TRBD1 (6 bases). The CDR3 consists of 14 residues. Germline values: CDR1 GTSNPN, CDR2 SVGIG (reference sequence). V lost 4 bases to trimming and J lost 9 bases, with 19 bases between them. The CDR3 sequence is CAWNPDGTILEQFF. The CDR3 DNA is TGTGCCTGGAACCCCGACGGGACAATCCTTGAGCAGTTCTTC.

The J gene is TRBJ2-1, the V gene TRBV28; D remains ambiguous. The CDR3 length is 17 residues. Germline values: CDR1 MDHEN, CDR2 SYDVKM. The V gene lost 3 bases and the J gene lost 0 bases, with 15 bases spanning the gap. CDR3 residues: CASSLHSSPSSYNEQFF. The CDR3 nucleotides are TGTGCCAGCAGTTTGCATAGTTCTCCGAGCTCCTACAATGAGCAGTTCTTC.

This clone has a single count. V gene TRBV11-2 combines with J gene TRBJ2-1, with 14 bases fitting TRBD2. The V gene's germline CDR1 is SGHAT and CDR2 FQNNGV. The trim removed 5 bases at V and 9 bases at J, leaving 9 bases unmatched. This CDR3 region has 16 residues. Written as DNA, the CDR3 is TGTGCCAGCAGCCTCAGACTAGCGGGGGGGGACGTTGAGCAGTTCTTC. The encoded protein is CASSLRLAGGDVEQFF.

The CDR3 DNA reads as TGCGCCAGCAGCGGGGAGCGGGAGCTGTTTTTT. It translates to CASSGERELFF. The chain carries TRBV5-1 and TRBJ2-2; TRBD2 is a possible D gene (5 bases). CDR1 is SGHRS, CDR2 YFSETQ, per germline. The CDR3 is 11 residues long. Between the trimmed V and J ends, which lost 4 bases and 9 bases, there was a span of 7 bases.

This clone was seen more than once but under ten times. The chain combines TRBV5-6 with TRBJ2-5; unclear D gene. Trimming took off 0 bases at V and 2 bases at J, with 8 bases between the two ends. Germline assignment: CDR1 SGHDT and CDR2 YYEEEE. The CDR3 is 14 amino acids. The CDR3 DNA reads TGTGCCAGCAGCTTGGCCCTAGTACAAGAGACCCAGTACTTC. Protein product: CASSLALVQETQYF.

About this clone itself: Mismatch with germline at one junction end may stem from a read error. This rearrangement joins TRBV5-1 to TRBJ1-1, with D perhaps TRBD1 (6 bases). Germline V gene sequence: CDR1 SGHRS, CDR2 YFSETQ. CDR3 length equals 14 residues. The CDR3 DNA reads TGCGCCAGCAGCTTGGCCCCCGGGGACACCGAAGCTTTTTTT. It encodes CASSLAPGDTEAFF.